The 25 T cell receptor beta chains below were found in one sample sequenced in a study of T cells in Graves' hyperthyroidism and ophthalmopathy. TCR beta CDR3 regions were amplified from RNA. Using the HTBI primer set, a first-round RT-PCR was run on the TCR CDR3. Using its own MiXCR run on the multiplex PCR reads, TCRdb lists one record per CDR3 protein. The sample has under 250,000 distinct CDR3 sequences, approximately 17% seen once; the top ten hold approximately 50%. Sequencing was done on a sample of blood. The receptors stem from a man aged 50 to 60 with Graves' hyperthyroidism.

V gene TRBV11-2 combines with J gene TRBJ2-2; TRBD2 matches 8 bases. Germline V CDR1 and CDR2: SGHAT, FQNNGV. The CDR3 is 16 amino acids. With V trimmed by 7 bases and J by 5 bases, 12 bases remained unmatched. The CDR3 DNA is TGTGCCAGCACCTGGGGGGCGGGAGGAGGAACCGGGGAGCTGTTTTTT. Encoded protein: CASTWGAGGGTGELFF.

This sequence joins TRBV14 and TRBJ2-7, with no clear D. The CDR3 spans 14 residues. The germline V and J ends were trimmed by 4 bases and 1 base, with 11 bases remaining between them. Germline loops: CDR1 SGHDN, CDR2 FVKESK. CDR3: CASSPLDKSYEQYF. CDR3 nucleotides: TGTGCCAGCAGCCCCCTAGACAAATCCTACGAGCAGTACTTC.

This clonotype has at least ten counts. The V gene is TRBV5-1, the J gene TRBJ1-1, with no clear D. This CDR3 comprises 13 residues. V lost 2 bases, J lost 2 bases, and 7 bases lay in between. Per the germline V gene, CDR1 is SGHRS and CDR2 is YFSETQ. CDR3 protein: CASSFTTNTEAFF. In DNA form, the CDR3 reads TGCGCCAGCAGCTTCACGACTAACACTGAAGCTTTCTTT.

This clonotype was recorded at least ten times. The V call is TRBV20-1, the J call TRBJ2-1, with TRBD2 matching over 13 bases. Germline values: CDR1 DFQATT, CDR2 SNEGSKA (reference sequence). The V gene end was trimmed by 6 bases and the J gene end by 0 bases; junction bases not matched to a gene: 8. This CDR3 region has 17 residues. The CDR3, as DNA: TGCAGTGCCCCGGGACTAGCGGGAACGAGCTCCTACAATGAGCAGTTCTTC. Amino acids: CSAPGLAGTSSYNEQFF.

This clonotype was found many times. The chain employs TRBV15 and TRBJ2-5; D uncertain. Trimming left V 0 bases short and J 5 bases short, with 7 bases between. The CDR3 contains 13 residues. Germline V lookup: CDR1 LNHNV, CDR2 YYDKDF (reference sequence). The DNA for the CDR3 is TGTGCCACCAGCAGAGATATCTTCGAGACCCAGTACTTC. Residues: CATSRDIFETQYF.

This clonotype was seen many times. The rearrangement joins TRBV7-3 to TRBJ2-1; weak D call: TRBD2 (5 bases). Germline values: CDR1 SGHTA, CDR2 FQGTGA. V was clipped by 2 bases and J by 3 bases, with 11 bases between them. The CDR3 covers 15 residues. Written as DNA, the CDR3 is TGTGCCAGCAGCTTAGACCCGGCGGGCTACAATGAGCAGTTCTTC. This sequence encodes CASSLDPAGYNEQFF. Variable domain in full (rest from reference TRBV7-3 and TRBJ2-1): GAGVSQTPSNKVTEKGKYVELRCDPISGHTALYWYRQSLGQGPEFLIYFQGTGAADDSGLPNDRFFAVRPEGSVSTLKIQRTERGDSAVYLCASSLDPAGYNEQFFGPGTRLTVL.

The chain links TRBV29-1 to TRBJ1-3; D remains unclear. This CDR3 spans 15 amino acids. V was clipped by 4 bases and J by 5 bases, with 18 bases between them. CDR1 and CDR2 from the germline V gene are SQVTM and ANQGSEA. This CDR3 reads CSVVKSSPVRNTIYF. CDR3 nucleotide sequence: TGCAGCGTTGTTAAATCGAGCCCCGTAAGAAACACCATATATTTT.

The J gene is TRBJ1-2, the V gene TRBV3-1, with 8 bases aligning to TRBD1. The J segment lost 4 bases and the V segment lost 4 bases, leaving 5 bases of the junction unmatched. In germline, CDR1 is LGHDT, CDR2 YNNKEL (reference sequence). The CDR3 runs 14 residues. This chain's CDR3 is CASSPTTGAYGYTF. The CDR3 DNA sequence: TGTGCCAGCAGCCCTACGACAGGGGCCTATGGCTACACCTTC.

The V call is TRBV7-2, the J call TRBJ2-1; 8 nucleotides agree with TRBD2. This CDR3 contains 14 residues. Germline-derived CDR1 and CDR2 are SGHTA and FQGNSA. V trimming: 1 base; J trimming: 7 bases; junction bases outside the gene matches: 3. This CDR3 is CASSLGPSGNEQFF. DNA of the CDR3: TGTGCCAGCAGCTTAGGACCTAGCGGGAATGAGCAGTTCTTC.

This clonotype was seen a single time. The genes are TRBV29-1 and TRBJ1-4; the D gene is possibly TRBD1 (6 bases). The CDR3 runs to 14 residues. Deletions cut 7 bases from V and 7 bases from J, with 19 bases between. From germline, CDR1 is SQVTM and CDR2 ANQGSEA. Here the CDR3 DNA reads TGCAGCGCCCCTACCCCAGGGGAGGGTGAAAAACTGTTTTTT. Amino acid sequence: CSAPTPGEGEKLFF.

This clonotype has ten or more counts. The chain uses TRBV2 and TRBJ2-1; maybe TRBD2 (6 bases). Germline CDR1 reads SNHLY; CDR2 reads FYNNEI. The CDR3 is made up of 13 amino acids. V lost 8 bases and J lost 8, with 16 bases in between. CDR3 nucleotide sequence: TGTGCCAGCGGGGACTGGAGGATTGATGAGCAGTTCTTC. Protein sequence: CASGDWRIDEQFF.

This clonotype was found a few times. The chain employs TRBV5-1 and TRBJ1-2; perhaps TRBD1 as D (6 bases). V lost 4 bases, J lost 8 bases, and 18 bases lay in between. The CDR3 extends over 14 amino acids. Germline CDR1 and CDR2: SGHRS and YFSETQ. The CDR3 region is CASSTQGRREGYTF. CDR3 DNA: TGCGCCAGCAGCACACAGGGTAGAAGGGAGGGCTACACCTTC. The variable domain in full, completed from reference TRBV5-1 and TRBJ1-2, reads KAGVTQTPRYLIKTRGQQVTLSCSPISGHRSVSWYQQTPGQGLQFLFEYFSETQRNKGNFPGRFSGRQFSNSRSEMNVSTLELGDSALYLCASSTQGRREGYTFGSGTRLTVV.

At least ten counts were recorded for this clonotype. The gene calls are TRBV11-3 and TRBJ2-3; D might be TRBD1 or TRBD2, each matching 5 bases. Germline V gene lookup returns CDR1 SGHNT and CDR2 YENEEA. V shed 6 bases and J shed 2 bases, with 9 bases lying between them. There are 13 residues in the CDR3. The CDR3 protein is CASSSGTTDTQYF. The DNA of the CDR3 is TGTGCCAGCAGTTCGGGGACCACAGATACGCAGTATTTT.

At least ten counts were recorded for this clonotype. V is TRBV3-1 and J is TRBJ2-1; maybe TRBD1 (5 bases). CDR3 length: 16 residues. V was trimmed by 1 base and J by 2 bases, leaving 12 bases between them. Germline CDR1 and CDR2: LGHDT and YNNKEL (reference sequence). The CDR3 DNA reads as TGTGCCAGCAGCCAAGTAGGGGTTAGCCCCTACAATGAGCAGTTCTTC. Its translation: CASSQVGVSPYNEQFF.

A remark on this clonotype: This clone may be a read error of a much larger clone one base away. DNA of the CDR3: TGCGCCAGCAGCTTGGTTCCCGGGGAGCAGTACTTC. This gives the protein CASSLVPGEQYF. V and J are TRBV5-1 and TRBJ2-7, with no clear D. This CDR3 has 12 amino acids. CDR1 and CDR2 from the germline V gene are SGHRS and YFSETQ. V lost 0 bases and J lost 7, with 8 bases in between.

Comments on this clonotype: This may arise from a read error, as a much more abundant clone is one base away. The rearrangement links TRBV5-6 to TRBJ2-7; TRBD1 or TRBD2 may be the D gene (5 bases each). The V gene's germline CDR1 is SGHDT and CDR2 YYEEEE. CDR3 length equals 14 residues. V was clipped by 4 bases and J by 2 bases, with 13 bases between them. CDR3 amino acids: CASSGAGAPYEQYF. The CDR3 coding sequence is TGTGCCAGCAGCGGTGCCGGGGCACCCTACGAGCAGTACTTC.

This clonotype was seen many times. The chain links TRBV30 to TRBJ1-2; D remains ambiguous. Deletions cut 4 bases from V and 4 bases from J, with 16 bases between. Germline values: CDR1 GTSNPN, CDR2 SVGIG (reference sequence). The CDR3 has 14 residues. As DNA, the CDR3 is TGTGCCTGGACTATACTGGACCGTCGCTATGGCTACACCTTC. This translates into CAWTILDRRYGYTF.

V and J are TRBV7-6 and TRBJ1-6, with D perhaps TRBD1 (6 bases). The CDR3 contains 14 residues. Deletions cut 2 bases from V and 8 bases from J, with 10 bases between. Per germline, CDR1 SGHVS and CDR2 FNYEAQ. The CDR3 region is CASSLNRQDSPLHF. The CDR3 DNA reads TGTGCCAGCAGCTTAAATCGACAGGATTCACCCCTCCACTTT. Full variable domain (outside the CDR3, taken from reference TRBV7-6 and TRBJ1-6): GAGVSQSPRYKVTKRGQDVALRCDPISGHVSLYWYRQALGQGPEFLTYFNYEAQQDKSGLPNDRFSAERPEGSISTLTIQRTEQRDSAMYRCASSLNRQDSPLHFGNGTRLTVT.

This clonotype was counted at least ten times. In DNA form, the CDR3 reads TGCAGGTTACAGGGACGAAGTCGCTACGAGCAGTACTTC. It translates to CRLQGRSRYEQYF. This rearrangement joins TRBV29-1 to TRBJ2-7; TRBD1 might be the D (6 bases). The length of the CDR3 is 13 residues. The V gene's germline CDR1 is SQVTM and CDR2 ANQGSEA.

This clonotype came up many times. The CDR3 loop reads CASSFGGEGPLGELFF. CDR3 bases: TGTGCCAGCAGTTTCGGGGGGGAGGGCCCTCTTGGGGAGCTGTTTTTT. This chain joins TRBV28 and TRBJ2-2; 8 bases map to TRBD2. This CDR3 comprises 16 residues. Germline V lookup: CDR1 MDHEN, CDR2 SYDVKM. J lost 8 bases, V lost 3 bases, and 11 bases had no gene match. The whole variable domain, filled in from reference TRBV28 and TRBJ2-2, reads DVKVTQSSRYLVKRTGEKVFLECVQDMDHENMFWYRQDPGLGLRLIYFSYDVKMKEKGDIPEGYSVSREKKERFSLILESASTNQTSMYLCASSFGGEGPLGELFFGEGSRLTVL.

There are a few counts of this clonotype. V gene TRBV29-1 combines with J gene TRBJ2-3; D call uncertain. Germline values: CDR1 SQVTM, CDR2 ANQGSEA. The CDR3 is 12 amino acids. The CDR3 is CSVGTATDTQYF. The CDR3 bases are TGCAGTGTCGGTACAGCCACAGATACGCAGTATTTT.

This clonotype was picked up many times. The gene calls are TRBV20-1 and TRBJ2-5; 13 bases match TRBD2. Germline trimming cut 5 bases from V and 3 bases from J; bases unmatched to any gene: 3. Germline V CDR1 and CDR2: DFQATT, SNEGSKA (reference sequence). This CDR3 contains 14 residues. The CDR3 sequence is CSAPGLAGEETQYF. The CDR3 DNA sequence: TGCAGTGCTCCTGGACTAGCGGGAGAAGAGACCCAGTACTTC.

Of note for this clonotype: This may be a read error, as it is one base from a much larger clone. The chain recombines TRBV11-2 with TRBJ2-2; D may be TRBD2 (6 bases). From germline, CDR1 is SGHAT and CDR2 FQNNGV. This CDR3 comprises 17 residues. V dropped 5 bases and J dropped 5 bases, with 21 bases sitting between them. The CDR3 DNA reads as TGTGCCAGCAGCCCCATAGGACTAACGGGTGGAACCGGGGAGCTGTTTTTT. This translates into CASSPIGLTGGTGELFF.

This clonotype was detected only a few times. V gene TRBV7-9 combines with J gene TRBJ1-1, with 9 bases identical to TRBD1. V lost 5 bases and J lost 3; bases outside the gene matches: 7. Germline V CDR1 and CDR2: SEHNR, FQNEAQ (reference sequence). The CDR3 loop spans 15 amino acids. The CDR3 reads CASSPRDRADTEAFF. In DNA form, the CDR3 reads TGTGCCAGCAGCCCGCGGGACAGGGCGGACACTGAAGCTTTCTTT.

The CDR3 sequence is CASSLRDRGNTIYF. CDR3 coding DNA: TGTGCCAGCAGTCTCCGGGACAGGGGGAACACCATATATTTT. The chain is built from TRBV6-1 and TRBJ1-3; 11 nucleotides agree with TRBD1. CDR1 is MNHNS, CDR2 SASEGT, per germline. There are 14 residues in the CDR3. V lost 5 bases and J lost 7; bases outside the gene matches: 4.